The rows below give T cell receptor beta chains drawn from one sample of a study of naive and memory T cell subsets. Each CDR3 protein is one row after TCRdb ran MiXCR on the UMI-ligation and nested PCR reads. The sample consists of about 150,000 distinct CDR3 sequences, approximately 22% of them appearing once. The sample was naive CD4+ T cells from blood. The receptors were gathered from a human donor in good health. Each CDR3 is given with its conserved first and last residue. D genes are given only for firm matches. Expanded clones get a size class; other rows say once, few or many, or leave the size out.

>TRBJ1-5|-|TRBV29-1|TRBD1
CSVRDSGMEPQHF
TGCAGCGTTCGGGACAGCGGGATGGAGCCCCAGCATTTT
>TRBJ2-3|-|TRBV5-1|-
CASNRQEPSDTQYF
TGCGCCAGCAATCGACAGGAACCTTCGGATACGCAGTATTTT
>TRBJ2-1|many|TRBV7-6|-
CASSQRGRNNEQFF
TGTGCCAGCAGCCAGAGAGGGAGGAACAATGAGCAGTTCTTC
>TRBJ1-1|-|TRBV5-1|-
CASSFGTGRTEAFF
TGCGCCAGCAGCTTTGGAACAGGGAGGACTGAAGCTTTCTTT
>TRBJ1-5|many|TRBV20-1|-
CSASRGSPRNQPQHF
TGCAGTGCTAGCCGGGGGTCCCCTCGCAATCAGCCCCAGCATTTT
>TRBJ2-6|-|TRBV6-1|-
CASSEGNILGANVLTF
TGTGCCAGCAGTGAAGGCAACATCCTCGGGGCCAACGTCCTGACTTTC
>TRBJ1-5|few|TRBV12-3/TRBV12-4|-
CASSFGRGGQPQHF
TGTGCCAGCAGTTTCGGCAGGGGAGGTCAGCCCCAGCATTTT
>TRBJ2-7|-|TRBV1|-
CTSSQAHRGTSGSIGDEQYF
TGCACCAGCAGCCAAGCCCACAGGGGAACTAGCGGGAGTATCGGGGACGAGCAGTACTTC
>TRBJ1-5|few|TRBV7-8|TRBD1
CASSLDRGLDGPQHF
TGTGCCAGCAGCTTAGACAGGGGGCTCGACGGGCCCCAGCATTTT
>TRBJ2-7|-|TRBV11-1|-
CASSLGSGVRSYEQYF
TGTGCCAGCAGCTTAGGAAGCGGCGTCCGCTCCTACGAGCAGTACTTC
>TRBJ2-1|few|TRBV24-1|-
CATSGAAYNEQFF
TGTGCCACCAGTGGCGCAGCCTACAATGAGCAGTTCTTC
>TRBJ2-2|many|TRBV11-1|-
CASSPRTVNTGELFF
TGTGCCAGCAGCCCACGGACAGTGAACACCGGGGAGCTGTTTTTT
>TRBJ2-5|few|TRBV5-8|-
CASSAGWLSETQYF
TGTGCCAGCAGCGCGGGGTGGCTATCGGAGACCCAGTACTTC
>TRBJ2-2|once|TRBV3-1|TRBD2
CASSKGLAVNTGELFF
TGTGCCAGCTCCAAGGGACTAGCGGTGAACACCGGGGAGCTGTTTTTT
>TRBJ1-5|-|TRBV3-1|-
CASSQASNQPQHF
TGTGCCAGCAGCCAAGCCAGCAATCAGCCCCAGCATTTT
>TRBJ2-5|-|TRBV25-1|-
CASRANGIKETQYF
TGTGCCAGCCGTGCCAACGGGATAAAAGAGACCCAGTACTTC
>TRBJ2-3|many|TRBV12-3/TRBV12-4|-
CASSLTKDTQYF
TGTGCCAGCAGTTTAACTAAAGATACGCAGTATTTT
>TRBJ1-5|-|TRBV10-3|-
CAISESGGDKPQHF
TGTGCCATCAGTGAGTCGGGGGGGGATAAGCCCCAGCATTTT
>TRBJ2-7|-|TRBV7-2|-
CASSLKGGGNSYEQYF
TGTGCCAGCAGCTTAAAGGGTGGCGGGAACTCCTACGAGCAGTACTTC
>TRBJ1-5|few|TRBV3-1|TRBD1
CASSAGQISNQPQHF
TGTGCCAGCAGCGCGGGACAGATTAGCAATCAGCCCCAGCATTTT
>TRBJ2-7|-|TRBV6-2/TRBV6-3|-
CASRRDPVREQYF
TGTGCCAGCAGGCGCGATCCCGTGCGGGAGCAGTACTTC
>TRBJ1-2|-|TRBV18|TRBD1
CASSPKHQGAVGYTF
TGTGCCAGCTCACCTAAACACCAGGGGGCGGTTGGCTACACCTTC
>TRBJ1-5|few|TRBV28|-
CASSFFDSNQPQHF
TGTGCCAGCAGTTTCTTTGATAGCAATCAGCCCCAGCATTTT
>TRBJ1-2|few|TRBV7-2|-
CASSSPGPTNYGYTF
TGTGCCAGCAGCTCTCCGGGCCCTACTAACTATGGCTACACCTTC
>TRBJ2-3|many|TRBV20-1|TRBD2
CSASRPSGSTDTQYF
TGCAGTGCTAGTCGTCCTAGCGGAAGTACAGATACGCAGTATTTT
>TRBJ2-1|-|TRBV7-2|TRBD2
CASSLWGTNYNEQFF
TGTGCCAGCAGCTTATGGGGGACTAACTACAATGAGCAGTTCTTC
>TRBJ1-5|few|TRBV2|-
CASSEALGEWGNQPQHF
TGTGCCAGCAGTGAAGCCTTAGGGGAGTGGGGCAATCAGCCCCAGCATTTT
>TRBJ2-1|once|TRBV3-1|-
CASSQETRRYRLFF
TGTGCCAGCAGCCAAGAGACGAGAAGATACCGTCTGTTCTTC
>TRBJ2-5|-|TRBV20-1|TRBD2
CSASLASGRKRETQYF
TGCAGTGCTAGTTTGGCTAGCGGGAGGAAGAGGGAGACCCAGTACTTC
>TRBJ2-1|few|TRBV12-3/TRBV12-4|-
CASSLNLGTYNEQFF
TGTGCCAGCAGTTTAAACCTTGGGACCTACAATGAGCAGTTCTTC
>TRBJ1-2|-|TRBV29-1|TRBD1
CSVWTGRGPYGYTF
TGCAGCGTATGGACAGGTCGAGGGCCATATGGCTACACCTTC
>TRBJ1-4|few|TRBV19|-
CASSSIATNEKLFF
TGTGCCAGTAGTTCGATCGCAACTAATGAAAAACTGTTTTTT
>TRBJ2-3|-|TRBV6-1|-
CASSAREPDRTTDTQYF
TGTGCCAGCAGTGCCCGGGAACCGGACAGAACTACAGATACGCAGTATTTT
>TRBJ2-5|many|TRBV27|-
CASRRDYQETQYF
TGTGCCAGCAGACGGGACTACCAAGAGACCCAGTACTTC
>TRBJ2-1|-|TRBV18|-
CASSPPRQKGGNEQFF
TGTGCCAGCTCACCACCTCGACAGAAAGGAGGGAATGAGCAGTTCTTC
>TRBJ2-7|-|TRBV29-1|-
CSVGVFGRGGSDEQYF
TGCAGCGTTGGGGTATTTGGGCGGGGCGGATCGGACGAGCAGTACTTC
>TRBJ2-7|-|TRBV20-1|-
CSARDFARVYEQYF
TGCAGTGCTAGAGATTTCGCAAGGGTCTACGAGCAGTACTTC
>TRBJ2-5|-|TRBV11-2|-
CASSPRRDQETQYF
TGTGCCAGCAGCCCTAGGCGGGACCAAGAGACCCAGTACTTC
>TRBJ1-2|few|TRBV3-1|-
CASSQGGLKGYTF
TGTGCCAGCAGCCAAGGCGGATTGAAAGGCTACACCTTC
>TRBJ2-4|-|TRBV29-1|-
CSVEDLGGPGMAKNIQYF
TGCAGCGTTGAAGATCTTGGTGGACCGGGAATGGCCAAAAACATTCAGTACTTC
>TRBJ2-3|-|TRBV12-3/TRBV12-4|-
CASALSTDTQYF
TGTGCCAGCGCCTTAAGCACAGATACGCAGTATTTT